Listed here is a single T cell receptor beta chain. Its specificity is not known. For every donor, a draw yielded around 10 milliliters of peripheral blood. This entry comes from a study of blood T cells in healthy people across ages. Study-wide results and caveats: Possibly, changes in expanded clonotypes were confounded because donor CMV status was unknown. TCR beta diversity, measured per million T cells, fell in a roughly linear way with age.

PCR was performed a second time for about 6 to 12 cycles using a sample-barcoded 5' primer and a J-beta primer mix. Each cDNA molecule received a tag from a template-switch adaptor that had 12 random nucleotides. TCRdb fed the 5' RACE reads into MiXCR, producing one record per CDR3 protein. The sample has roughly 1,800,000 distinct CDR3 sequences; about 49% are singletons. Sequenced input: blood. The clonotype comes from a woman aged 40 to 50 in good health.

CDR3 loop: CSARVVVLSSYEQYF. The DNA of the CDR3 is TGCAGTGCTAGAGTTGTTGTCCTGAGCTCCTACGAGCAGTACTTC. This rearrangement joins TRBV20-1 to TRBJ2-7, with unresolved D. V gave up 1 base and J gave up 0 bases, with 13 bases separating them. Germline lookup yields CDR1 DFQATT and CDR2 SNEGSKA (reference sequence). The CDR3 is 15 amino acids.